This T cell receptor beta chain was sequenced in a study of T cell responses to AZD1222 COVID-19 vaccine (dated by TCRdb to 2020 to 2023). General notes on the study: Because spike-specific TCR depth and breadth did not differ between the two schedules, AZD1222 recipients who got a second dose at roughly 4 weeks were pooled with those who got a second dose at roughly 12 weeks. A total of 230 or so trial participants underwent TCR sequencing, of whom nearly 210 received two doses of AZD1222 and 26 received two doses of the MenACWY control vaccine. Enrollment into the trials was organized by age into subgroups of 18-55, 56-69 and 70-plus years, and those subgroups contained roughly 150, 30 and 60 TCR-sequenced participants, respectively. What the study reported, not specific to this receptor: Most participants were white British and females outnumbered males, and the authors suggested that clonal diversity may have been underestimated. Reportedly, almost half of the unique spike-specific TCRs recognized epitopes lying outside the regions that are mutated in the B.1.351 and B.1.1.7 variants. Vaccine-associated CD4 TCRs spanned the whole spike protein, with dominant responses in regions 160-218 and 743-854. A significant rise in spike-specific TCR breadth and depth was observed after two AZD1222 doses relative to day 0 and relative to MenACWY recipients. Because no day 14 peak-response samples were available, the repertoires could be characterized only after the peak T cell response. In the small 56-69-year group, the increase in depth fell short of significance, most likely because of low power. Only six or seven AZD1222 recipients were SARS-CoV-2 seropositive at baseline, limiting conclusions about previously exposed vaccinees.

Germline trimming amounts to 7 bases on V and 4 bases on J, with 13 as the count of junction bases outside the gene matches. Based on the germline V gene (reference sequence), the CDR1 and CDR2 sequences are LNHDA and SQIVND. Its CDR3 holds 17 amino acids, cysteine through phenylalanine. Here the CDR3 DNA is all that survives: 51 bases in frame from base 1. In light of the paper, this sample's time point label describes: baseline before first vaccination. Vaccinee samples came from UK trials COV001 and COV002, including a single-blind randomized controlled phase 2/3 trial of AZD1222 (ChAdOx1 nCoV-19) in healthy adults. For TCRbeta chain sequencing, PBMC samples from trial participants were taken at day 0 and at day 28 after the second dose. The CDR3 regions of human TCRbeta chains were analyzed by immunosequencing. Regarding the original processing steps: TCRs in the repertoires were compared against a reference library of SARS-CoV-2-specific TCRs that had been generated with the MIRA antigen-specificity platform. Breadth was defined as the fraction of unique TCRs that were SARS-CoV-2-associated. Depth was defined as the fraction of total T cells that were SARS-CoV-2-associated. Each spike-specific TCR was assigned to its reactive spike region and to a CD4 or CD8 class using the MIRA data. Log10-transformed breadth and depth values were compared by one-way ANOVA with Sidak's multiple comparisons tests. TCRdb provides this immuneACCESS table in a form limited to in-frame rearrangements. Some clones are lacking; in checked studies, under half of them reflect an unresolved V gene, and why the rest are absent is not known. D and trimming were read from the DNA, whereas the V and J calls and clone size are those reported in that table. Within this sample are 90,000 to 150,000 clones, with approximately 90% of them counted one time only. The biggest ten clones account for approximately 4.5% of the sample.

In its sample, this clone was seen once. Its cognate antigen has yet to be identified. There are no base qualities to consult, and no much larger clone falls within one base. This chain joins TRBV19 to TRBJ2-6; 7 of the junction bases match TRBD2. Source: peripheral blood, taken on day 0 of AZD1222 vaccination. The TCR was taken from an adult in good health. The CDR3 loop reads CASTQTPGGLGANVLTF. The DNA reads TGTGCCAGTACGCAAACCCCCGGGGGGTTAGGGGCCAACGTCCTGACTTTC. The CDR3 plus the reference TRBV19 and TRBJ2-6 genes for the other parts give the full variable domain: DGGITQSPKYLFRKEGQNVTLSCEQNLNHDAMYWYRQDPGQGLRLIYYSQIVNDFQKGDIAEGYSVSREKKESFPLTVTSAQKNPTAFYLCASTQTPGGLGANVLTFGAGSRLTVL.